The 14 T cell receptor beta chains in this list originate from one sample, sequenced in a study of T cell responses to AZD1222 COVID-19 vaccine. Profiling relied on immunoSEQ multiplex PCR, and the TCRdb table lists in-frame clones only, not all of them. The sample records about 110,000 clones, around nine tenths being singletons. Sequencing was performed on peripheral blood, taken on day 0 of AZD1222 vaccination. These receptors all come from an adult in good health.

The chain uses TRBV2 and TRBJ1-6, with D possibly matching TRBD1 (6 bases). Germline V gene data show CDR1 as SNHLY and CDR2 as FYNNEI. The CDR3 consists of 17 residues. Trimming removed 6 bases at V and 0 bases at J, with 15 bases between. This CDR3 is CASSPRQASSYNSPLHF. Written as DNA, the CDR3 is TGTGCCAGCAGCCCTAGACAGGCTAGCTCCTATAATTCACCCCTCCACTTT.

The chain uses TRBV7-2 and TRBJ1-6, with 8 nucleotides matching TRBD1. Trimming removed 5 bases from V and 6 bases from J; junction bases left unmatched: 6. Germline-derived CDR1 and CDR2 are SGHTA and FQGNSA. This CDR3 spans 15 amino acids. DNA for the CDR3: TGTGCCAGCAGCGTGGGGACAGGCGGTAATTCACCCCTCCACTTT. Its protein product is CASSVGTGGNSPLHF.

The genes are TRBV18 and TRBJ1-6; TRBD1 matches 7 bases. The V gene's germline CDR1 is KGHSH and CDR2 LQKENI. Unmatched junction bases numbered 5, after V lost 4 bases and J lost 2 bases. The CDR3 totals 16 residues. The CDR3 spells CASSQDQGAYNSPLHF. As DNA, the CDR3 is TGTGCCAGCTCACAAGACCAGGGGGCCTATAATTCACCCCTCCACTTT. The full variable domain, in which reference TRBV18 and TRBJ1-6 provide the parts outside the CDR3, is NAGVMQNPRHLVRRRGQEARLRCSPMKGHSHVYWYRQLPEEGLKFMVYLQKENIIDESGMPKERFSAEFPKEGPSILRIQQVVRGDSAAYFCASSQDQGAYNSPLHFGNGTRLTVT.

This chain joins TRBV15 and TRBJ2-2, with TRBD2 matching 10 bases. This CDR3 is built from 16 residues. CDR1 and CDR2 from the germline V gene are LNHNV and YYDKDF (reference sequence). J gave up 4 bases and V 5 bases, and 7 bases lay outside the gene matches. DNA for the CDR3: TGTGCCACCAGCGGACAAGCGGGAGGGGTCACCGGGGAGCTGTTTTTT. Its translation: CATSGQAGGVTGELFF.

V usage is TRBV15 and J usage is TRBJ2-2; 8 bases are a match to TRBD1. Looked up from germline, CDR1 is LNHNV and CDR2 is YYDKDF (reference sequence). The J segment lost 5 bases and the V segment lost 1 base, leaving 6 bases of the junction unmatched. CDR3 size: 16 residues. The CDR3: CATSRGTGQGTGELFF. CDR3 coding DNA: TGTGCCACCAGCAGAGGGACAGGGCAGGGGACCGGGGAGCTGTTTTTT.

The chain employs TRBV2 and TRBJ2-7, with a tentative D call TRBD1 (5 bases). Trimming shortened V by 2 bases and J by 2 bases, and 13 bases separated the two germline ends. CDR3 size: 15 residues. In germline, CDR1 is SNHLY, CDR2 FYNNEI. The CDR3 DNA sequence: TGTGCCAGCAGTGAAAACTCCAGGGCCGCCTACGAGCAGTACTTC. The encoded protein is CASSENSRAAYEQYF. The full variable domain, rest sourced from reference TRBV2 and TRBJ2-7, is EPEVTQTPSHQVTQMGQEVILRCVPISNHLYFYWYRQILGQKVEFLVSFYNNEISEKSEIFDDQFSVERPDGSNFTLKIRSTKLEDSAMYFCASSENSRAAYEQYFGPGTRLTVT.

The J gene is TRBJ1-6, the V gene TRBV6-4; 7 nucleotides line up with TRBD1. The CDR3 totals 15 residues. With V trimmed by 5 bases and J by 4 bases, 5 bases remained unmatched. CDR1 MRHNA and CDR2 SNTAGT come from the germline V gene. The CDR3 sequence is CASSTGDRYNSPLHF. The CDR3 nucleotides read TGTGCCAGCAGTACTGGGGACAGATATAATTCACCCCTCCACTTT.

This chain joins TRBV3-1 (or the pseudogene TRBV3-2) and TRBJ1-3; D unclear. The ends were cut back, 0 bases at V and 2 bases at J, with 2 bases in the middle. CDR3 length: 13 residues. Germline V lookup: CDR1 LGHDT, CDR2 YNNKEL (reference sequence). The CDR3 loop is CASSQDAGNTIYF. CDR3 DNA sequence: TGTGCCAGCAGCCAAGACGCTGGAAACACCATATATTTT.

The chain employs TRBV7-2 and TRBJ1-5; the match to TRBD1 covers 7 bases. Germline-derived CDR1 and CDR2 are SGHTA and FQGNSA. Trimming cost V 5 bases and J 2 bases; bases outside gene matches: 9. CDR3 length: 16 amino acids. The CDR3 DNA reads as TGTGCCAGCAGCGGCTACAGGGGTTCCGGCAATCAGCCCCAGCATTTT. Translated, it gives CASSGYRGSGNQPQHF.

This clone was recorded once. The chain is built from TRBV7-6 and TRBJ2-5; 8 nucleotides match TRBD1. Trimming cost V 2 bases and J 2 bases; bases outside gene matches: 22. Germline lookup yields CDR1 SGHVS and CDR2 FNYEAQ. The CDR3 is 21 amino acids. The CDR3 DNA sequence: TGTGCCAGCAGCTTAAGCGGGTGGTTCGCGGGACAGGCCGCCAAGCAAGAGACCCAGTACTTC. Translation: CASSLSGWFAGQAAKQETQYF.

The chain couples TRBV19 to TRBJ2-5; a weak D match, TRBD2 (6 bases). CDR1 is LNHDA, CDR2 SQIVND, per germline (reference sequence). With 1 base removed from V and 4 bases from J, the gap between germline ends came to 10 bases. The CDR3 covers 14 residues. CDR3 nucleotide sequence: TGTGCCAGTAGTATAGTTGGGGGGATAGAGACCCAGTACTTC. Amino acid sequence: CASSIVGGIETQYF.

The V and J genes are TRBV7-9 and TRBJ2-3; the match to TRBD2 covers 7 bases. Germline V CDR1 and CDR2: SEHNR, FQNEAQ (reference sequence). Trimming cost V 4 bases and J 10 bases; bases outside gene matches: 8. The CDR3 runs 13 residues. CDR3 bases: TGTGCCAGCAGCTCAATGACTAGCTCGGCGCAGTATTTT. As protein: CASSSMTSSAQYF.

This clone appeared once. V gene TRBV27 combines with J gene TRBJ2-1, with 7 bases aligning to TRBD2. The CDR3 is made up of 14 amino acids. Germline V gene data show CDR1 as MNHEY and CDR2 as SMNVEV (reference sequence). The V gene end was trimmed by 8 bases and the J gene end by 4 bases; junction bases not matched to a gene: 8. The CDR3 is CASHGGESYNEQFF. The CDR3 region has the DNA TGTGCCAGCCATGGGGGGGAGTCTTACAATGAGCAGTTCTTC.

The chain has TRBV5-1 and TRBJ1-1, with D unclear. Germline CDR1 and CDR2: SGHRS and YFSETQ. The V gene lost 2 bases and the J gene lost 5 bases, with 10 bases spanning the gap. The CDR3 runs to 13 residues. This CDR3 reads CASSFDLGTEAFF. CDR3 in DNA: TGCGCCAGCAGCTTTGACCTGGGGACTGAAGCTTTCTTT.